These 14 T cell receptor beta chains were sequenced from one sample in a study of cytotoxic CD8 clonotypes in ibrutinib-treated CLL (dated by TCRdb to the early 2020s). Per the publication, the time point label means: progressive disease on ibrutinib. Library creation used the immunoSEQ multiplex PCR assay. This immuneACCESS table, as held by TCRdb, lists in-frame sequences with V and J called but not all clones. Of the missing ones, under half trace to an unresolved V gene in checked studies; the others have no known cause. The sample records some 170,000 clones, roughly 90% of which are singletons. Approximately 2.9% of the sample is held by the ten biggest clonotypes. The material sequenced was PBMCs, taken at disease progression, from a patient treated with ibrutinib. Source of these receptors: a human donor with chronic lymphocytic leukemia.

A single count supports this clone. The chain recombines TRBV2 with TRBJ2-3; D is perhaps TRBD1 (6 bases). V lost 4 bases, J lost 4 bases, and 12 bases lay in between. Germline CDR1 reads SNHLY; CDR2 reads FYNNEI. This CDR3 has 14 residues. The CDR3 DNA sequence: TGTGCCAGCAGTGCAGGGGTTTACCCAGATACGCAGTATTTT. This translates into CASSAGVYPDTQYF. Using reference TRBV2 and TRBJ2-3 for the parts outside the CDR3, the full variable domain is EPEVTQTPSHQVTQMGQEVILRCVPISNHLYFYWYRQILGQKVEFLVSFYNNEISEKSEIFDDQFSVERPDGSNFTLKIRSTKLEDSAMYFCASSAGVYPDTQYFGPGTRLTVL.

The table lists this clone with a count of one. The chain is built from TRBV5-8 and TRBJ2-7; 13 bases align to TRBD2. The CDR3 has 18 amino acids. CDR1 is SGHTS and CDR2 is YDEGEE in the germline V gene. J lost 4 bases, V lost 1 base, and 11 bases had no gene match. The CDR3 loop reads CASSLNKGLAGVRYEQYF. The CDR3 coding sequence is TGTGCCAGCAGCTTGAATAAAGGACTAGCGGGAGTTAGGTACGAGCAGTACTTC. The variable domain in full, completed from reference TRBV5-8 and TRBJ2-7, reads EAGVTQSPTHLIKTRGQQATLRCSPISGHTSVYWYQQALGLGLQFLLWYDEGEERNRGNFPPRFSGRQFPNYSSELNVNALELEDSALYLCASSLNKGLAGVRYEQYFGPGTRLTVT.

The chain links TRBV7-9 to TRBJ1-2; D not resolved. The CDR3 extends over 16 amino acids. Per germline, CDR1 SEHNR and CDR2 FQNEAQ (reference sequence). V was cut by 5 bases and J by 3 bases, with 19 bases left in between. CDR3 region: CASSPYRAEYYYGYTF. The CDR3 DNA follows: TGTGCCAGCAGCCCCTACCGGGCCGAGTACTACTATGGCTACACCTTC.

V usage is TRBV27 and J usage is TRBJ1-6; D is perhaps TRBD1 (6 bases). The CDR3 covers 13 residues. Per germline, CDR1 MNHEY and CDR2 SMNVEV (reference sequence). Trimming removed 2 bases at V and 11 bases at J, with 10 bases between. The CDR3 DNA is TGTGCCAGCAGTTTAGGGTGGACAGCACCCCTCCACTTT. Translating it yields CASSLGWTAPLHF.

The chain couples TRBV27 to TRBJ1-2; TRBD1 aligns across 9 bases. The CDR3 loop spans 13 amino acids. Germline loops: CDR1 MNHEY, CDR2 SMNVEV (reference sequence). V trimming: 10 bases; J trimming: 4 bases; junction bases outside the gene matches: 7. As DNA, the CDR3 is TGTGCCACCCGGGAGGGACAGGGCTATGGCTACACCTTC. It encodes CATREGQGYGYTF.

The chain joins TRBV19 to TRBJ1-5; 7 bases are a match to TRBD1. After removal of 5 bases from V and 2 bases from J, the junction contained 12 bases not matched to a gene. The CDR3 sequence is 17 residues long. The germline V gene has CDR1 LNHDA and CDR2 SQIVND (reference sequence). The CDR3 is CASSDVLRGPGNQPQHF. CDR3 DNA: TGTGCCAGTAGTGACGTTCTTAGGGGGCCGGGCAATCAGCCCCAGCATTTT.

The gene calls are TRBV5-1 and TRBJ1-1, with a possible D match to TRBD1 (5 bases). V lost 7 bases, J lost 6 bases, and 16 bases lay in between. The CDR3 has 13 amino acids. The germline CDR1 and CDR2 sequences are SGHRS and YFSETQ. The CDR3 region is CASGIGGNAEAFF. The CDR3, as DNA: TGCGCCAGCGGCATCGGGGGTAACGCTGAAGCTTTCTTT.

The rearrangement joins TRBV25-1 to TRBJ2-7, with 8 bases that match TRBD1. The CDR3 covers 18 residues. The trim removed 1 base at V and 4 bases at J, leaving 15 bases unmatched. Germline loops: CDR1 MGHDK, CDR2 SYGVNS. CDR3 bases: TGTGCCAGCAGTGAATTTTTCGCCGGGACAGGAGCTGATTACGAGCAGTACTTC. This gives the protein CASSEFFAGTGADYEQYF.

The genes are TRBV11-3 and TRBJ2-1; maybe TRBD2 (6 bases). This CDR3 spans 20 amino acids. CDR1 and CDR2 from the germline V gene are SGHNT and YENEEA. V lost 5 bases and J 0 bases, leaving 26 bases between the germline ends. CDR3 nucleotides: TGTGCCAGCAGCCCACCCGGGACTCCATCGAGGATTTACTCCTACAATGAGCAGTTCTTC. Its translation is CASSPPGTPSRIYSYNEQFF.

This clone has just one count. This rearrangement joins TRBV6-5 to TRBJ1-3, with D possibly being TRBD1 (5 bases). This CDR3 is built from 15 residues. From germline, CDR1 is MNHEY and CDR2 SVGAGI. Trimming left V 5 bases short and J 0 bases short, with 11 bases between. The CDR3 DNA sequence: TGTGCCAGCAGTAAAGACAGTTCCTCTGGAAACACCATATATTTT. Protein sequence: CASSKDSSSGNTIYF.

This chain connects TRBV29-1 to TRBJ2-5; D may be TRBD2 (6 bases). The V and J ends lost 7 bases and 5 bases respectively, with 14 bases between them. The germline gives CDR1 SQVTM, CDR2 ANQGSEA. CDR3 length equals 12 residues. In DNA form, the CDR3 reads TGCAGCGATTGGGGACTTTCTGAGACCCAGTACTTC. Residues: CSDWGLSETQYF.

The V and J genes are TRBV27 and TRBJ1-1; 10 bases match TRBD1. With V trimmed by 5 bases and J by 6 bases, 6 bases remained unmatched. The CDR3 extends over 14 amino acids. Germline CDR1 and CDR2: MNHEY and SMNVEV (reference sequence). CDR3 DNA sequence: TGTGCCAGCAGTCCCGGGACAGGGGTTGCTGAAGCTTTCTTT. Translating gives CASSPGTGVAEAFF.

The rearrangement joins TRBV29-1 to TRBJ2-1; TRBD2 agrees at 10 bases. Germline CDR1 is SQVTM and CDR2 is ANQGSEA. V was pared by 0 bases and J by 3 bases, with 17 bases of the junction left unmatched. This CDR3 has 20 amino acids. CDR3 region: CSVEDLRGTPSGRRYNEQFF. The CDR3 region has the DNA TGCAGCGTTGAAGATTTACGAGGAACACCTAGCGGGAGACGCTACAATGAGCAGTTCTTC.

The chain couples TRBV11-3 to TRBJ2-7; 14 nucleotides match TRBD2. V shed 5 bases, J shed 2 bases, and the junction held 5 bases outside the gene matches. The germline CDR1 and CDR2 sequences are SGHNT and YENEEA. The CDR3 loop spans 16 amino acids. As DNA, the CDR3 is TGTGCCAGCAGCAATGGACTAGCGGGAGGCACCTACGAGCAGTACTTC. Amino acid sequence: CASSNGLAGGTYEQYF.